This TCR beta chain stems from a study of T cells expressing NK-cell markers. Study in general: Beta-chain profiling covered CD3+CD56+NKG2C+, CD3+CD56+NKG2C- and CD3+CD56-NKG2C+ sorted subsets. HCMV serostatus: seven of eight sequenced donors positive, one negative.

TCRdb re-called the 5' RACE reads and catalogs CDR3 proteins one per entry, DNA excluded. Here the sample table reports fewer than 300,000 distinct CDR3 sequences. CDR3 length: 19 amino acids. Germline V lookup: CDR1 ENHRY, CDR2 SYGVKD. Comment on this clonotype: What it binds is not known.

The study's findings and limits: About six donors showed dominant NKG2C+ clonotypes comprising about 1.0-7.0% of their CD8+ T cells.

The source of this sequence is a woman between 18 and 69 years old in good health. Sequenced sample: blood T cells: a sorted CD56 or NKG2C T cell subset, CD4+ or CD8+ T cells, or bulk PBMC T cells (not recorded which). The genes are TRBV10-3 and TRBJ2-3; TCRdb's D gene call, TRBD2, goes unchecked for lack of DNA. CDR3 protein: CAISPGGALAGGDTDTQYF.